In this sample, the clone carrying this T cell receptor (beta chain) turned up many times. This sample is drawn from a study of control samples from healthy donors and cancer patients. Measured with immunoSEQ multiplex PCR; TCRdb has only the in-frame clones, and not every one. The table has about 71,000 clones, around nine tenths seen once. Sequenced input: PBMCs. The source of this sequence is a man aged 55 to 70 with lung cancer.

CDR3 sequence: CATSDRERFGYTF. Written as DNA, the CDR3 is TGCGCCACCTCGGACAGGGAACGGTTTGGCTACACCTTC. This chain joins TRBV5-1 and TRBJ1-2; 8 bases map to TRBD1. V dropped 9 bases and J dropped 7; count of bases not matched to a gene: 11. CDR3 length: 13 amino acids. The germline CDR1 and CDR2 sequences are SGHRS and YFSETQ. The full variable domain, with the rest looked up from reference TRBV5-1 and TRBJ1-2, is KAGVTQTPRYLIKTRGQQVTLSCSPISGHRSVSWYQQTPGQGLQFLFEYFSETQRNKGNFPGRFSGRQFSNSRSEMNVSTLELGDSALYLCATSDRERFGYTFGSGTRLTVV.